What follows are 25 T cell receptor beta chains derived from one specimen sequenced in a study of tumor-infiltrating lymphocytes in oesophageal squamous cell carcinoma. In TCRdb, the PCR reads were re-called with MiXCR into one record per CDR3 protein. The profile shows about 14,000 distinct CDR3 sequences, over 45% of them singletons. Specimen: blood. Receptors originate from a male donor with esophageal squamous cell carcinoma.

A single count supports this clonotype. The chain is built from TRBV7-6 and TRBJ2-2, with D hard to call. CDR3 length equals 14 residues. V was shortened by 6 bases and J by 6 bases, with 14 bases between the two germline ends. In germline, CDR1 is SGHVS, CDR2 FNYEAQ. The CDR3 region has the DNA TGTGCCAGCAGTATGGAACCCTTGGCCGGGGAGCTGTTTTTT. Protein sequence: CASSMEPLAGELFF.

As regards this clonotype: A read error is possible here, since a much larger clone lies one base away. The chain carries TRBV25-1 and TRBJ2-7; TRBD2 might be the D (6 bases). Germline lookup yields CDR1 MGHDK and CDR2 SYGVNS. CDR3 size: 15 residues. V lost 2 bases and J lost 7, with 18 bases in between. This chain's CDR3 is CASSEGGSSYNEQYF. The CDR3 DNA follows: TGTGCCAGCAGTGAAGGGGGGAGCTCCTACAATGAGCAGTACTTC.

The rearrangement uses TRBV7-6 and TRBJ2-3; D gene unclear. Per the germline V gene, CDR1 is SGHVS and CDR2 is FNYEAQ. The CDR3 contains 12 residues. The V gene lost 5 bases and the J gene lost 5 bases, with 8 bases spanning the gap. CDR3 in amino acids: CASSRYQDTQYF. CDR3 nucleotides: TGTGCCAGCAGCAGATACCAAGATACGCAGTATTTT.

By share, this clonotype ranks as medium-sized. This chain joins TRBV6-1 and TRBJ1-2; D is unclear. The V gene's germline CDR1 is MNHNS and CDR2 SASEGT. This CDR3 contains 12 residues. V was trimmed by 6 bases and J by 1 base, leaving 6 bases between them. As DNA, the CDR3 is TGTGCCAGCAGCAGCGGTAACTATGGCTACACCTTC. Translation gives CASSSGNYGYTF.

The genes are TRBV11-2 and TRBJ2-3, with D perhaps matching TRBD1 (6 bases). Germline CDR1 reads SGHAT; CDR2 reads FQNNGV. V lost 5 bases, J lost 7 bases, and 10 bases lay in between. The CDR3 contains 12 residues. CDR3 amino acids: CASSLDSYTQYF. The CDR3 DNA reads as TGTGCCAGCAGCCTGGACAGCTATACGCAGTATTTT.

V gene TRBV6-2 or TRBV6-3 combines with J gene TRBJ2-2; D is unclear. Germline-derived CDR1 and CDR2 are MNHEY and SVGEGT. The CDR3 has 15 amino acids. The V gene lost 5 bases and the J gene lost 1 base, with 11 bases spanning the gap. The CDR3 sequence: CASSEGRGNTGELFF. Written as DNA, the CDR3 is TGTGCCAGCAGTGAAGGAAGAGGGAACACCGGGGAGCTGTTTTTT.

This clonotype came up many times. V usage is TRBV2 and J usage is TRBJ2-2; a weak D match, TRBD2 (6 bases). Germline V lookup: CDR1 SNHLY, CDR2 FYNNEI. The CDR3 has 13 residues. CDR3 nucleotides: TGTGGGACTACCTCTGGGCACACCGGGGAGCTGTTTTTT. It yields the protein CGTTSGHTGELFF.

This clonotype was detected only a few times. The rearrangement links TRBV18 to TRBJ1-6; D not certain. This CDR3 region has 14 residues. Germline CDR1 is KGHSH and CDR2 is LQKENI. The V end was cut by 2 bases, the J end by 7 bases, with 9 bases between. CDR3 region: CASSPEGFNSPLHF. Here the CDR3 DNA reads TGTGCCAGCTCACCAGAGGGTTTCAATTCACCCCTCCACTTT.

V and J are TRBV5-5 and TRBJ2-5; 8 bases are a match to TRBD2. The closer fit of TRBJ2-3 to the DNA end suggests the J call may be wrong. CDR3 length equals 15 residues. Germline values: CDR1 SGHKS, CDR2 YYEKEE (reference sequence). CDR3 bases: TGTGCCAGCAGCACCGAGAGCGGGAGTGCCGATACGCAGTATTTT. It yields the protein CASSTESGSADTQYF.

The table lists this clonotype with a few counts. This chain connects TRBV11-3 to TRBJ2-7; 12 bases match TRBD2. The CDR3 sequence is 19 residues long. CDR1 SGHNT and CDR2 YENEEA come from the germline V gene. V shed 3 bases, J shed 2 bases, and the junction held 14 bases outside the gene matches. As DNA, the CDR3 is TGTGCCAGCAGCTTGCAATTGGGGCTAGCGGGAGGGCCCCCCTACGAGCAGTACTTC. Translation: CASSLQLGLAGGPPYEQYF.

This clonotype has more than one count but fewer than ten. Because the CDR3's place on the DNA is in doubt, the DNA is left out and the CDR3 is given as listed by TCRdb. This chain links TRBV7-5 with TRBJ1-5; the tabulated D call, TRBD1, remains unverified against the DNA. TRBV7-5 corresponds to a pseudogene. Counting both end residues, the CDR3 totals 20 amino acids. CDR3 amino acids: CISVPEAYPDDRGGNQPQHF.

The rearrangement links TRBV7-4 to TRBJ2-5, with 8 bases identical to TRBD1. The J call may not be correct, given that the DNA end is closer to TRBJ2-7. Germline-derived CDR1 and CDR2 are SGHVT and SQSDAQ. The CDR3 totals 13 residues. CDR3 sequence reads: CASSGQGTAEQYF. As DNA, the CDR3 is TGTGCCAGCAGCGGACAGGGTACTGCCGAGCAGTACTTC.

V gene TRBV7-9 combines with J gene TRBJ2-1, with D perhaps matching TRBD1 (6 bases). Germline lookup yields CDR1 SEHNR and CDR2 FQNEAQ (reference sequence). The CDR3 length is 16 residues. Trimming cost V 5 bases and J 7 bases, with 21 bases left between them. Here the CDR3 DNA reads TGTGCCAGCAGCCCAGGGGAGAGGGGCGCAGGGAATGAGCAGTTCTTC. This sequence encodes CASSPGERGAGNEQFF.

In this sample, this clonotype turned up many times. The CDR3 region has the DNA TGTGCCAGCAGCTTAGCTAGTAGGTACGAGCAGTACTTC. It codes for CASSLASRYEQYF. The chain uses TRBV7-9 and TRBJ2-5; D is unresolved. The tail of the sequence fits TRBJ2-7 better, so the J call may be wrong. CDR1 is SEHNR, CDR2 FQNEAQ, per germline (reference sequence). The CDR3 spans 13 residues.

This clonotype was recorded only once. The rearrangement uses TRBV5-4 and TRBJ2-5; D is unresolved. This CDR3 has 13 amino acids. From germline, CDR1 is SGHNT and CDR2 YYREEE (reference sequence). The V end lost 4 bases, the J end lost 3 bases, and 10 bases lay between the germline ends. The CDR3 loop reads CASSNSPEETQYF. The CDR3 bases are TGTGCCAGCAGCAACAGCCCTGAAGAGACCCAGTACTTC.

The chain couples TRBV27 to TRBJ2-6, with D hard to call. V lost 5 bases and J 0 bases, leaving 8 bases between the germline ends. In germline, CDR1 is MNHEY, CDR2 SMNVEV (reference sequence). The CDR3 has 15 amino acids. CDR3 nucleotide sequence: TGTGCCAGCAGTCCCGACATCTCTGGGGCCAACGTCCTGACTTTC. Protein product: CASSPDISGANVLTF. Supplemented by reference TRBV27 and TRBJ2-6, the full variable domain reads EAQVTQNPRYLITVTGKKLTVTCSQNMNHEYMSWYRQDPGLGLRQIYYSMNVEVTDKGDVPEGYKVSRKEKRNFPLILESPSPNQTSLYFCASSPDISGANVLTFGAGSRLTVL.

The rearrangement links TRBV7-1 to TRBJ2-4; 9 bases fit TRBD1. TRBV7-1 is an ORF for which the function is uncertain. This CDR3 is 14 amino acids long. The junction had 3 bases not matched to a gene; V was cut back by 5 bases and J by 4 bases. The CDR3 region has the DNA TGTGCCAGCAGCCTGGACAGGGGAAAAAACATTCAGTACTTC. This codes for CASSLDRGKNIQYF.

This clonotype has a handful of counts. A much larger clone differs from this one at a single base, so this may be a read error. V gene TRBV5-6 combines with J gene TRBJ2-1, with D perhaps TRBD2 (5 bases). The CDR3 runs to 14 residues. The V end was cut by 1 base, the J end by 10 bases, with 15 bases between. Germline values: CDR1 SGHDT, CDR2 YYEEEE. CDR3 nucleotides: TGTGCCAGCAGCTTGTTCCCGGGGATCTACGAGCAGTTCTTC. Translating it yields CASSLFPGIYEQFF.

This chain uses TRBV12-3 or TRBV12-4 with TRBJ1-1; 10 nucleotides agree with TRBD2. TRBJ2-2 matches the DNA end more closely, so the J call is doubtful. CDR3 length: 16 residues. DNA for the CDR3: TGTGCCAGCAGTCGGACTAGCGGAAAGAACACCGGGGAGCTGTTTTTT. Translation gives CASSRTSGKNTGELFF.

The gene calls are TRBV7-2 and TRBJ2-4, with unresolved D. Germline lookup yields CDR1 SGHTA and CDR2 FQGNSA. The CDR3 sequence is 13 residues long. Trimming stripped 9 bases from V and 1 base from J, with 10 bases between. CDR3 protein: CARYDTAKNIQYF. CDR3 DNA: TGTGCCAGATACGACACCGCCAAAAACATTCAGTACTTC.

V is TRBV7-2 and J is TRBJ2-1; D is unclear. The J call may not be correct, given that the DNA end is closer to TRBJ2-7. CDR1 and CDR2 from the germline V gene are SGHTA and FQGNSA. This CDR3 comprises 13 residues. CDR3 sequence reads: CASSLDAADTQYF. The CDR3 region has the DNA TGTGCCAGCAGCTTAGACGCGGCAGATACGCAGTACTTC.

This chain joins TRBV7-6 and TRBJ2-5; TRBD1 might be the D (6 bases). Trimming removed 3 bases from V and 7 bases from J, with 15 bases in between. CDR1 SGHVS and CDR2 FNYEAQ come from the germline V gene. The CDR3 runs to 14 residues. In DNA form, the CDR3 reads TGTGCCAGCAGCTTGAGGGGGTATCCGGGGACCCAGTACTTC. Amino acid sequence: CASSLRGYPGTQYF.

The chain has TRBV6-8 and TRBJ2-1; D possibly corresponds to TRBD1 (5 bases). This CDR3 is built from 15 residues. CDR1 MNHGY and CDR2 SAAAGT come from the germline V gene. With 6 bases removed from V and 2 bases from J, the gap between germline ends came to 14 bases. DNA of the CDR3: TGTGCCAGCAGCAGCAGGGTTCAAACCTACAATGAGCAGTTCTTC. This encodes CASSSRVQTYNEQFF.

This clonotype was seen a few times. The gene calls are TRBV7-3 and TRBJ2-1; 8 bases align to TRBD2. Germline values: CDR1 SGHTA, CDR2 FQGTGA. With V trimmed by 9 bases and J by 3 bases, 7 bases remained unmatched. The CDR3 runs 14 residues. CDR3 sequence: CARNGGDNYNEQFF. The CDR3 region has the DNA TGTGCCAGGAACGGGGGGGATAACTACAATGAGCAGTTCTTC.

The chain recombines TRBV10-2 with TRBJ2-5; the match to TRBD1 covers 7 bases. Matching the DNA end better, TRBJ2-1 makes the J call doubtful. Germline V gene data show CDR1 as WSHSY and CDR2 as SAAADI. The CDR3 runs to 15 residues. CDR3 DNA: TGCGCCAGCAGGAACGCAGGGGGATTATGGGATGAGCAGTTCTTC. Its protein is CASRNAGGLWDEQFF.